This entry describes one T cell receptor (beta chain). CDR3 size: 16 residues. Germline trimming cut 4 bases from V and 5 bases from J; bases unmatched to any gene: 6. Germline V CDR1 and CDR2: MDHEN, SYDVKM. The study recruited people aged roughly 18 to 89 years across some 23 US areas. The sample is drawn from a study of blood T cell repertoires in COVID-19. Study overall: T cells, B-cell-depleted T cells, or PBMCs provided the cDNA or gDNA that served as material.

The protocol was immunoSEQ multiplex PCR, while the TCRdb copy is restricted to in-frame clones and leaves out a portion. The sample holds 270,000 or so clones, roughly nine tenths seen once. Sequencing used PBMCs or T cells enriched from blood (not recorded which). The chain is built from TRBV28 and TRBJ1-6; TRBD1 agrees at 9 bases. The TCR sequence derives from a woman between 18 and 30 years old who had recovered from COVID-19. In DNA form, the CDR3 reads TGTGCCAGCAGTTCCCCCGGGACAGGGAATAATTCACCCCTCCACTTT. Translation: CASSSPGTGNNSPLHF.